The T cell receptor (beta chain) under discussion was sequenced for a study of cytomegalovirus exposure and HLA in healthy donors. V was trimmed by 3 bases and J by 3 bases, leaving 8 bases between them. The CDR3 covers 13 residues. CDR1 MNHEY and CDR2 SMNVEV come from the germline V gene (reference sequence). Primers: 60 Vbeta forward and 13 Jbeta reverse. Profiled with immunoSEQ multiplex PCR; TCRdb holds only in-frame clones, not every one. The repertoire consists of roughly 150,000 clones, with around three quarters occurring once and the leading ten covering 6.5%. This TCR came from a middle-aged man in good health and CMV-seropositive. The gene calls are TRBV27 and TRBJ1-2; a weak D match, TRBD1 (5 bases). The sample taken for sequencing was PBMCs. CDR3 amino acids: CASSLTAHYGYTF. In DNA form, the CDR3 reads TGTGCCAGCAGTTTGACAGCTCACTATGGCTACACCTTC.